This T cell receptor (beta chain) stems from a study of neurological immune-mediated disorders. On the study more broadly: Within the group of around 35 multiple sclerosis patients, around 31 were relapsing-remitting, while 3 were secondary progressive. Whole-study findings and limits: Across subjects, expanded clones had no CDR3 amino acid sequences in common, pointing to private repertoires in all groups. Multiple sclerosis, the disease with the least TCR clonal expansion, fell below healthy controls, whereas HTLV-1-associated myelopathy showed the most.

Time point of the sample: longitudinal time-point 3. V shed 3 bases and J 5 bases; nucleotides not matched to a gene: 7. The CDR3 has 15 residues. In germline, CDR1 is SGHTA, CDR2 FQGNSA. This clonotype has at least ten counts. Its specificity is not known. The authors made cDNA by 5'RACE with 10-nucleotide random UMIs. TCRdb redid the calling of the 5' RACE reads with MiXCR, one entry per CDR3 protein. Of about 80,000 distinct CDR3 sequences in the sample, 3.5% to 4.5% were seen once. The sequence was collected from a woman in her fifties or sixties with multiple sclerosis. Sequenced material: PBMCs. This chain links TRBV7-2 with TRBJ2-3; TRBD2 aligns across 8 bases. CDR3 region: CASSFDGGAGDTQYF. The CDR3 nucleotides are TGTGCCAGCAGCTTTGACGGGGGGGCGGGAGATACGCAGTATTTT.